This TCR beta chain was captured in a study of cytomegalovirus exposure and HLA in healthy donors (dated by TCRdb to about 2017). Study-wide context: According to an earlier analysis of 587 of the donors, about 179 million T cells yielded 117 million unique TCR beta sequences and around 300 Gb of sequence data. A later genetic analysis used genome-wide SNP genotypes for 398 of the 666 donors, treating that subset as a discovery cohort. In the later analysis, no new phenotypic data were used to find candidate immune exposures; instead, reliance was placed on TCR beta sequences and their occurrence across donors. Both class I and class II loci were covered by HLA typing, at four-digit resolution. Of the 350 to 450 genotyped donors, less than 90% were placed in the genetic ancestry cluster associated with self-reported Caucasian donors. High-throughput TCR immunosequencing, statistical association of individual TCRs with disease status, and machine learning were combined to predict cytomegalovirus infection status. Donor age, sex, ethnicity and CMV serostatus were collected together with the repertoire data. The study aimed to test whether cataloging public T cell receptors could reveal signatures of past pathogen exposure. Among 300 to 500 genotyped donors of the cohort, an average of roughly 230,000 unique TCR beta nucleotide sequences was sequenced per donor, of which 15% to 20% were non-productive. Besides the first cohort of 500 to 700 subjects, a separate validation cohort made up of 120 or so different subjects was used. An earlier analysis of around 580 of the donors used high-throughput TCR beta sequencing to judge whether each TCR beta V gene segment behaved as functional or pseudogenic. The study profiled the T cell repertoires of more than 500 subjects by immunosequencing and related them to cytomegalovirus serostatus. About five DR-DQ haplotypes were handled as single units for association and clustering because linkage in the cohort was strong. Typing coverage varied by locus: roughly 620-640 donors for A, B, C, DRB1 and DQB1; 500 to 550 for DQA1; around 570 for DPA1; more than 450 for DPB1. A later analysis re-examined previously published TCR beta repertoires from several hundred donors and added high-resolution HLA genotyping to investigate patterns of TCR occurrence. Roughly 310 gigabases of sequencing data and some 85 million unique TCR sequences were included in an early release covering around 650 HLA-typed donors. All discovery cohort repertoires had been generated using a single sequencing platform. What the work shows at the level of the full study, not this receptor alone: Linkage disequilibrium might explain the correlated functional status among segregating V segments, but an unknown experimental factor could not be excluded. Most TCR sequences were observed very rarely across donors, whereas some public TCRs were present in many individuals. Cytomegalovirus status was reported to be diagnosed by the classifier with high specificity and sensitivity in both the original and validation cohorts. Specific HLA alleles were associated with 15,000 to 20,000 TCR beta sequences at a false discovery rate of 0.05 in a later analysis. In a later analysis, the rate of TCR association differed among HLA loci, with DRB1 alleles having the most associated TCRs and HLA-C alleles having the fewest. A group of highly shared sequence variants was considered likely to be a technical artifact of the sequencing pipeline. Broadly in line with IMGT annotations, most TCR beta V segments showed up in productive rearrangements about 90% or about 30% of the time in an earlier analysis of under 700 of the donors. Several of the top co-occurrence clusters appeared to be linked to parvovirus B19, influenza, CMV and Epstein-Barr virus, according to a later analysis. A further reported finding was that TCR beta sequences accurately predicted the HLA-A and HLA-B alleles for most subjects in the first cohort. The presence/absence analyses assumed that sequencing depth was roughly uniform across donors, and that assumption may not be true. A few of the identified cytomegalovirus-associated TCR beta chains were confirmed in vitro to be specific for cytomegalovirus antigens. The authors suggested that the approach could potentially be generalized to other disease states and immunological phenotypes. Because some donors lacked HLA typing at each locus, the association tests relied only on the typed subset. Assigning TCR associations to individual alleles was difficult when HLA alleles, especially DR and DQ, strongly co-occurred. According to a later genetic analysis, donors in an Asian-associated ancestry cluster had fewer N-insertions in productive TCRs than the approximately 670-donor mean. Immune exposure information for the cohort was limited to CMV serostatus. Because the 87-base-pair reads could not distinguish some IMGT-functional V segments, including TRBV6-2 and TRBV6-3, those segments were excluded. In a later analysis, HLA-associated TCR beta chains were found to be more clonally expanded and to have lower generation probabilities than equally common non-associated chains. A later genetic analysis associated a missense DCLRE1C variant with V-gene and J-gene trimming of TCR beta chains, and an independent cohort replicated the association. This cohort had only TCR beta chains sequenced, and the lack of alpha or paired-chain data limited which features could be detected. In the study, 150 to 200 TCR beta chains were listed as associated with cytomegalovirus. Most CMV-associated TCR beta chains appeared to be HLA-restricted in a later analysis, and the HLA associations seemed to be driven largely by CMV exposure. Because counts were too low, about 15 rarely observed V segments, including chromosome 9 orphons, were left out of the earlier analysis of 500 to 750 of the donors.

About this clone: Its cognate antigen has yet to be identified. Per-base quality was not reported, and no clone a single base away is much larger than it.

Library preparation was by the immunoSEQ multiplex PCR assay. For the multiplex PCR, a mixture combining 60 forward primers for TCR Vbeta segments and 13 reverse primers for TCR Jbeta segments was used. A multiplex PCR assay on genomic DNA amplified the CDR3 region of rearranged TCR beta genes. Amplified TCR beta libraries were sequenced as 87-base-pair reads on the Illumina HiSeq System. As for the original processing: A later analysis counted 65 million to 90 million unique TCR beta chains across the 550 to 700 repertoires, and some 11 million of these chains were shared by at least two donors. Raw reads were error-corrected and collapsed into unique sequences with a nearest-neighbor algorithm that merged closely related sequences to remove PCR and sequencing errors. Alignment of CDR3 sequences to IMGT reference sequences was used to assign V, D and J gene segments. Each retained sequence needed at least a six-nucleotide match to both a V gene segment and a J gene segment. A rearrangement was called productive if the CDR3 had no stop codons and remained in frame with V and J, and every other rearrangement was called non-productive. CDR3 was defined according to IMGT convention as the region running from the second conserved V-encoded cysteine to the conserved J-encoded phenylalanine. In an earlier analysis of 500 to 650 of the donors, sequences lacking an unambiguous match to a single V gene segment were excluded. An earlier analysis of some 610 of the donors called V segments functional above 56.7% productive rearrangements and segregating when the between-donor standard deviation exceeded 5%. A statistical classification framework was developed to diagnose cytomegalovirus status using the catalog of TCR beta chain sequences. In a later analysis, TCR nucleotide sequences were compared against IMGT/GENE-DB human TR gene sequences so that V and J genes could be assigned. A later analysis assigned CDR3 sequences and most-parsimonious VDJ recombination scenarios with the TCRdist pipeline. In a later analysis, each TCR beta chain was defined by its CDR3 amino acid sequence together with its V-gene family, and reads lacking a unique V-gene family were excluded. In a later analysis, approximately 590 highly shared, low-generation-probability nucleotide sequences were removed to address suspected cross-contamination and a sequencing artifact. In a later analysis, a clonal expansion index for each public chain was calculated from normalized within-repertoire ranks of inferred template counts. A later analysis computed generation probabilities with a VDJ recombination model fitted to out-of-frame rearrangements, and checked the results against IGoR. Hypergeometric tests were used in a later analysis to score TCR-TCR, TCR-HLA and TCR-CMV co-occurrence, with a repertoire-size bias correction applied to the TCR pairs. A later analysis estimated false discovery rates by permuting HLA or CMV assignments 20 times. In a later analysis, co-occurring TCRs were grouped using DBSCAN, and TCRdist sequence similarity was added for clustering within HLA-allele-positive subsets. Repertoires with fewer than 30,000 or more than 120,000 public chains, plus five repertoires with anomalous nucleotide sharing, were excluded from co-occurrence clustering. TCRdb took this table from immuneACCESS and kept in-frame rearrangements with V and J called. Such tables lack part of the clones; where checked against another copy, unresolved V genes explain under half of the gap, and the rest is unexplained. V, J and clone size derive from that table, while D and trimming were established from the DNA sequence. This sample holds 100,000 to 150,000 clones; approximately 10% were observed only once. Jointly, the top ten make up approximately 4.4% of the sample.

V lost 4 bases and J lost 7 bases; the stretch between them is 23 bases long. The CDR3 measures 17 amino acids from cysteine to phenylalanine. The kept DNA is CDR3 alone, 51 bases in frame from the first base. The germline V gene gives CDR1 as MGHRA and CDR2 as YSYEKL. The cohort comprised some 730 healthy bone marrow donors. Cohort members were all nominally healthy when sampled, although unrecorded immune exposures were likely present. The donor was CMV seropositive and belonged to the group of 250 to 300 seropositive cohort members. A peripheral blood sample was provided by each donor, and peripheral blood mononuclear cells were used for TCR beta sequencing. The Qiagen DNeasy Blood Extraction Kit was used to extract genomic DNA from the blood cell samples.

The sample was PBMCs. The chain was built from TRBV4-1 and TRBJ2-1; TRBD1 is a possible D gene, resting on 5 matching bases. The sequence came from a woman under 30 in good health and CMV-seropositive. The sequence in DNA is TGCGCCAGCAGCCGGAGATGGGGCCTCCGGATGGAGAATGAGCAGTTCTTC. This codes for CASSRRWGLRMENEQFF.